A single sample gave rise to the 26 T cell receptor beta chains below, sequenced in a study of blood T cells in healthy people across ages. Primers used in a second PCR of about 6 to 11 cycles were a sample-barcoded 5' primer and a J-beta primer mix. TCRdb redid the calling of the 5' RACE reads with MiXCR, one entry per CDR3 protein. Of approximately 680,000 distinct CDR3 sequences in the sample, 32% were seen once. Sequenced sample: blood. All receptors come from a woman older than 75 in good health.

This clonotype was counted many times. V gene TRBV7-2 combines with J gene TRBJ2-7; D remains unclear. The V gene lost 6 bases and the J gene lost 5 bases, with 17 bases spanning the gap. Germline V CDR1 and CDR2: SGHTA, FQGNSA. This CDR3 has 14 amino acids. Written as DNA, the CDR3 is TGTGCCAGCAGTGTGGGGAACAGAGCGCACGAGCAGTACTTC. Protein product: CASSVGNRAHEQYF.

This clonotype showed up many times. This CDR3 reads CSAGGLAVAQETQYF. CDR3 nucleotides: TGCAGTGCTGGGGGACTAGCGGTCGCTCAAGAGACCCAGTACTTC. The chain uses TRBV20-1 and TRBJ2-5, with TRBD2 matching 11 bases. With V trimmed by 5 bases and J by 2 bases, 7 bases remained unmatched. CDR3 length: 15 amino acids. The germline gives CDR1 DFQATT, CDR2 SNEGSKA (reference sequence).

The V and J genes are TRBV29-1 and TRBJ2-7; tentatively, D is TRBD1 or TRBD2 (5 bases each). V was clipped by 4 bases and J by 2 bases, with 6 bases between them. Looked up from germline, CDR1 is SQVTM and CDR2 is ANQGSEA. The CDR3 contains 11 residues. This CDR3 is CSVGDAYEQYF. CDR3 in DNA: TGCAGCGTTGGGGACGCCTACGAGCAGTACTTC.

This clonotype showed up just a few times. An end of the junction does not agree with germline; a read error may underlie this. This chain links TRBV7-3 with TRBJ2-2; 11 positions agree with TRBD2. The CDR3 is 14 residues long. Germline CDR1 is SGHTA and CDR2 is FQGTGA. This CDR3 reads CACRTSGRTGELFF. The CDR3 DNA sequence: TGTGCCTGCAGGACTAGCGGGCGTACCGGGGAGCTGTTTTTT.

The CDR3 DNA is TGCAGTGCGGCCGGGACTAGCGGGTGGGACACCGGGGAGCTGTTTTTT. Translated: CSAAGTSGWDTGELFF. The chain combines TRBV20-1 with TRBJ2-2; 12 bases map to TRBD2. CDR1 and CDR2 (germline): DFQATT, SNEGSKA (reference sequence). V was pared by 6 bases and J by 3 bases, with 8 bases of the junction left unmatched. This CDR3 is built from 16 residues.

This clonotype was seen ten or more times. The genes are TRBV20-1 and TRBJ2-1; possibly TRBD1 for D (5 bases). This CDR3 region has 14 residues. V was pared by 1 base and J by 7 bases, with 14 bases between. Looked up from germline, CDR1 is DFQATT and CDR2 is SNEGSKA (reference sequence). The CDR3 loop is CSARGRTNPNEQFF. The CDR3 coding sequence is TGCAGTGCTAGAGGTAGGACAAATCCGAATGAGCAGTTCTTC.

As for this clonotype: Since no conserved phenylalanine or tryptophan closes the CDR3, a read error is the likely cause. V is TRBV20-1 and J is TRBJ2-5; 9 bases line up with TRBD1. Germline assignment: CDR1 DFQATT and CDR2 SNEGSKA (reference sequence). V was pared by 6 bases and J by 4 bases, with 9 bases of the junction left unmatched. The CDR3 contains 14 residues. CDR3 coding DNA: TGCAGTGCAGGCGACAGGGGGAAGGGAGAGACCCAGTACGTC. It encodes CSAGDRGKGETQYV.

CDR3 sequence: CASSLERQTTQYF. CDR3 coding DNA: TGTGCCAGCAGCTTAGAGCGACAGACAACGCAGTATTTT. The chain recombines TRBV11-2 with TRBJ2-3, with D possibly matching TRBD1 (5 bases). Germline CDR1 SGHAT, CDR2 FQNNGV. This CDR3 is built from 13 residues. Trimming took off 0 bases at V and 9 bases at J, with 10 bases between the two ends.

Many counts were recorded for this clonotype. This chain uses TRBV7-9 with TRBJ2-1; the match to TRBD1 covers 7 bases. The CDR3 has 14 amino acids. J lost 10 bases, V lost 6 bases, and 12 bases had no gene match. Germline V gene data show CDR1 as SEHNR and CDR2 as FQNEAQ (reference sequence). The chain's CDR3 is CASSSGTASSEQFF. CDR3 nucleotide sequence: TGTGCCAGCAGTTCCGGGACAGCCTCTTCGGAGCAGTTCTTC. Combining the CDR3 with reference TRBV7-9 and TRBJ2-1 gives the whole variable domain DTGVSQNPRHKITKRGQNVTFRCDPISEHNRLYWYRQTLGQGPEFLTYFQNEAQLEKSRLLSDRFSAERPKGSFSTLEIQRTEQGDSAMYLCASSSGTASSEQFFGPGTRLTVL.

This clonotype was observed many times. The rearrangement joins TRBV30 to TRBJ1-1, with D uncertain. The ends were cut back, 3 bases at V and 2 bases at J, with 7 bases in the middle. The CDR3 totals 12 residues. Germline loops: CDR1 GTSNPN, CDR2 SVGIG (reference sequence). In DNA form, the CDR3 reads TGTGCCTGGAGGGCCTCAAACACTGAAGCTTTCTTT. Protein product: CAWRASNTEAFF.

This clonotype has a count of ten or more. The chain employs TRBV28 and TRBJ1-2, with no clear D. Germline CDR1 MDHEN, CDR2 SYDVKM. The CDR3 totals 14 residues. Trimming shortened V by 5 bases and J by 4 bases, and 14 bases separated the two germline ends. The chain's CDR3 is CASSPPGSGYGYTF. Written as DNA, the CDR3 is TGTGCCAGCAGTCCGCCAGGATCCGGCTATGGCTACACCTTC.

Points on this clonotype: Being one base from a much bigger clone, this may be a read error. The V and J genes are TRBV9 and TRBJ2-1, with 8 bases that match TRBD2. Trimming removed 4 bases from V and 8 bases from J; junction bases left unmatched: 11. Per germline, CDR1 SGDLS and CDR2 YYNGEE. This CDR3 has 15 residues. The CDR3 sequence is CASSRPGTSNHEQFF. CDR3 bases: TGTGCCAGCAGCCGCCCCGGGACTAGTAATCATGAGCAGTTCTTC.

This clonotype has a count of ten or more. The CDR3 DNA sequence: TGTGCCTGGAGTGCAAATGAGCAGTTCTTC. This encodes CAWSANEQFF. The genes are TRBV30 and TRBJ2-1; D remains ambiguous. V gave up 1 base and J gave up 7 bases, with 2 bases separating them. The germline gives CDR1 GTSNPN, CDR2 SVGIG (reference sequence). This CDR3 spans 10 amino acids.

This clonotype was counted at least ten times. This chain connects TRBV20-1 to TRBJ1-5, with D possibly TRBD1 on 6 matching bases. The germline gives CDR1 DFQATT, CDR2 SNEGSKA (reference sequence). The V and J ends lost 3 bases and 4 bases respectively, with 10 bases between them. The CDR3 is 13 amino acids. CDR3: CSASRGRNQPQHF. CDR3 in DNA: TGCAGTGCTAGCAGGGGACGAAATCAGCCCCAGCATTTT.

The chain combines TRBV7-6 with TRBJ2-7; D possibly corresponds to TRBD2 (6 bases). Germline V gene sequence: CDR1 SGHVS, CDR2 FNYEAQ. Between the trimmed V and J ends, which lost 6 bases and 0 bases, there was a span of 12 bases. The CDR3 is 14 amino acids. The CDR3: CASSNGGNSYEQYF. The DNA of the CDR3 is TGTGCCAGCAGTAACGGGGGTAACTCCTACGAGCAGTACTTC.

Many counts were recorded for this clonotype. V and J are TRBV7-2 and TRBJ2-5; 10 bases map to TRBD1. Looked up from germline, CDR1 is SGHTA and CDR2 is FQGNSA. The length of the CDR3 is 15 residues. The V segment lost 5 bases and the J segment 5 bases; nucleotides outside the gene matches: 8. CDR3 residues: CASSPGTGVSETQYF. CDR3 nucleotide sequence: TGTGCCAGCAGCCCTGGGACAGGGGTATCGGAGACCCAGTACTTC.

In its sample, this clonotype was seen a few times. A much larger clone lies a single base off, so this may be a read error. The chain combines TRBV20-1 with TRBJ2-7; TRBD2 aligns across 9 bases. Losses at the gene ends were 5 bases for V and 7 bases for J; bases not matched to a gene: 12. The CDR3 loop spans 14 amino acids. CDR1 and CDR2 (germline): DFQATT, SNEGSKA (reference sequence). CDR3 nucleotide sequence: TGCAGTGCTCCTAAGACTAGCGGTAACAATGAGCAGTACTTC. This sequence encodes CSAPKTSGNNEQYF.

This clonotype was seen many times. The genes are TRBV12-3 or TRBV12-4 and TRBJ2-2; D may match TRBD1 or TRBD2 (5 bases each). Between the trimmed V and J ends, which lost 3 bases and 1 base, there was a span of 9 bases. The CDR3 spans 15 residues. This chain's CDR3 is CASSFSGRNTGELFF. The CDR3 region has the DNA TGTGCCAGCAGTTTCTCAGGGAGGAACACCGGGGAGCTGTTTTTT.

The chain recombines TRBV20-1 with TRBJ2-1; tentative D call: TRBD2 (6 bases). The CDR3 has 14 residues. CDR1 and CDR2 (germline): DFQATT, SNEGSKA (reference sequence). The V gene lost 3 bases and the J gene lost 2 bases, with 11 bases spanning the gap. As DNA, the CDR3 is TGCAGTGCTAGGGCTAGCGCCACCTACAATGAGCAGTTCTTC. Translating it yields CSARASATYNEQFF.

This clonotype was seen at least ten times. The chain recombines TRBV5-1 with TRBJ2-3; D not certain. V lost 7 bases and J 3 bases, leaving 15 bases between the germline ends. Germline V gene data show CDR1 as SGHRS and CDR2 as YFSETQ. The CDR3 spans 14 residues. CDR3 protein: CASQPGPGTDTQYF. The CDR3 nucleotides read TGCGCCAGCCAACCGGGCCCTGGAACAGATACGCAGTATTTT.

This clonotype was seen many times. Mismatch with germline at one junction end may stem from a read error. The CDR3 sequence is CASSPYIASPPHF. The CDR3 DNA is TGTGCCAGCAGCCCCTACATCGCTTCACCCCCCCACTTT. V gene TRBV7-2 combines with J gene TRBJ1-6; the D is unclear. This CDR3 comprises 13 residues. Germline V lookup: CDR1 SGHTA, CDR2 FQGNSA.

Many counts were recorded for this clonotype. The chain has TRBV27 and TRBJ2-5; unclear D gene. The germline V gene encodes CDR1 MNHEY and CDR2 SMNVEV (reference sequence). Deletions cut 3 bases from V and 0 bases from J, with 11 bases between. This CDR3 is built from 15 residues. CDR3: CASSFSILYQETQYF. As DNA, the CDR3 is TGTGCCAGCAGTTTTTCCATCCTGTACCAAGAGACCCAGTACTTC.

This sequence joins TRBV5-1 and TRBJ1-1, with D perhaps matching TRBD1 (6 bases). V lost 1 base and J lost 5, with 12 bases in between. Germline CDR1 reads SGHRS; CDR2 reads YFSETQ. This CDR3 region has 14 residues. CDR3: CASSLTGKGTEAFF. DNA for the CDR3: TGCGCCAGCAGCTTGACAGGGAAGGGGACTGAAGCTTTCTTT.

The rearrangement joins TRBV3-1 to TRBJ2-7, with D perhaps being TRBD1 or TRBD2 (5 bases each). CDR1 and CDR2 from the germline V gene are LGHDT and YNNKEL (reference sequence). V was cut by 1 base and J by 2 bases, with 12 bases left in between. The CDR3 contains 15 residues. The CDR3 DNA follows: TGTGCCAGCAGCCAAGGGGGGACCCCGACCTACGAGCAGTACTTC. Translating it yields CASSQGGTPTYEQYF.

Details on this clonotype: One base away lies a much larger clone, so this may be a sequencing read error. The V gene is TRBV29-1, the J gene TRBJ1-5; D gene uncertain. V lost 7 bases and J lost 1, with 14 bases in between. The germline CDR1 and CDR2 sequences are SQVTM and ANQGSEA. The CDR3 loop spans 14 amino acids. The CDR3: CSATVWGSNQPQHF. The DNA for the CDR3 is TGCAGCGCAACCGTCTGGGGAAGCAATCAGCCCCAGCATTTT.

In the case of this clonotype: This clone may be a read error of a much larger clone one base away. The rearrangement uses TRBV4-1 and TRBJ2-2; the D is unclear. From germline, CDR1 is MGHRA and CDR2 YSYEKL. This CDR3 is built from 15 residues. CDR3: CVSSQDDGYTGELFF. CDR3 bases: TGCGTCAGCAGCCAAGATGACGGGTACACCGGGGAGCTGTTTTTT.